This record concerns one T cell receptor beta chain sequence. This clonotype came up many times. The antigen this receptor binds is unknown. The record has no base qualities; no much larger clone is one base away. The sample belongs to a study of T cells after yellow fever vaccination (dated by TCRdb to between 2017 and 2020). Describing the broader study: Libraries from fractions with low cell numbers were prepared with the SMART-Seq v4 Ultra Low Input RNA kit. Blood was collected at multiple timepoints before and after primary and secondary immunization, and bulk PBMC replicates and cell subsets were isolated. To follow T-cell clones before and after primary and booster YFV17D yellow fever vaccination, bulk TCR alpha and beta repertoires were sequenced over time. Two healthy male donors, one aged 18 to 30 and one aged 30 to 40 years, were included in the cohort. What the authors observed across the whole study: A small share of clonotypes was detected in both CD4 and CD8 compartments, with the overlap likely arising from convergent recombination. Because the study included only a couple of donors, the extent to which the findings can be generalized is limited. Computational filtering was needed because FACS-sorted repertoires could contain abundant contaminating clonotypes from the bulk population. Most clones expanded after primary vaccination were re-detected after the booster (almost 98% of CD4 and about 88% of CD8), suggesting broad memory maintenance. The secondary T-cell response was found to be weaker but faster than the primary response, with a peak reached on day 5 rather than on day 15.

Interpreted using the paper, the treatment or condition label stands for: live attenuated yellow fever vaccine strain. A standard Ficoll-Paque protocol was used to isolate PBMCs from peripheral blood. Dynabeads CD4 and CD8 positive selection kits were used to isolate CD4 and CD8 T-cell fractions. TriZol was used to extract RNA from bulk PBMCs, CD4 and CD8 fractions, and dextramer-positive and dextramer-negative fractions. CDR1 and CDR2 (MNHEY, SVGEGT) derive from the germline V gene. Inclusive of the bounding cysteine and phenylalanine, the CDR3 is 11 residues long. This entry keeps only the CDR3 DNA: 33 bases, framed from base 1. Trimming takes 5 bases from V and 8 bases from J, and the germline ends sit 8 bases apart. Synthesis of TCR cDNA relied on 5'RACE template switching, a step that introduced a universal primer site along with unique molecular identifiers. cDNA synthesis was primed from both the TCR alpha and TCR beta constant segments. Library amplification used two PCR steps, and the second PCR step added sample barcodes and sequencing adapters. Sequencing of libraries was done on Illumina HiSeq 2500 (2x100 bp) or NovaSeq (2x150 bp). On the study's bioinformatics: Demultiplexing of reads and collapsing into UMI consensus sequences were performed with MIGEC, and V(D)J alignment was carried out with MiXCR. Using edgeR on replicate PBMC samples, clonotypes were called vaccine-responding if FDR was below 0.01 and the log2 fold change was above 5 up to day 15. Each bulk clonotype was labeled CD4 or CD8 based on which sequenced repertoire, CD4 or CD8, contained the clonotype at higher abundance. TCRdb trimmed public reads at Q25 via fastp, called clones via MiXCR and kept in-frame beta chains. Duplicate CDR3 protein sequences are folded into a single record with the most common DNA and genes. The V and J calls were not made by the authors but by TCRdb's processing. In all, the sample holds about 230,000 distinct CDR3 sequences, and approximately 6.8% of those were seen once. The top ten clonotypes cover 1% to 1.2% of the sample.

This sequence originates from a man aged 25-45 years who received the YFV17D yellow fever vaccine. The sequences come from CD4+ T cells sorted from PBMCs, collected on the day of the yellow fever booster vaccination. The chain was built from TRBV6-2 or TRBV6-3 and TRBJ2-3; 5 matching bases give a weak D call of TRBD2. The CDR3 reads as follows: CASSPEGTQYF. The bases read TGTGCCAGCAGTCCCGAGGGTACGCAGTATTTT.